These T cell receptor beta chains were read from a single sample in a study of blood T cell repertoires in COVID-19. Profiling relied on immunoSEQ multiplex PCR, and the TCRdb table lists in-frame clones only, not all of them. Of around 200,000 clones in the sample, 85% were seen once. Sequencing was carried out using peripheral blood. The receptors stem from a woman aged 80 or over with acute or convalescent COVID-19. Each CDR3 is given with its conserved first and last residue. A D gene is named only where the DNA matches it firmly. Rows give clone size only sometimes, using once, few, many, or a class for an expanded clone.

TRBD1,TRBV6-2/TRBV6-3,NA,TRBJ2-1,TGTGCCAGCAGTCCGACAGGGTTTGCCTACAATGAGCAGTTCTTC,CASSPTGFAYNEQFF
NA,TRBV28,NA,TRBJ1-2,TGTGCCAGCACCTCTTTAATACCGGGTACCTATGGCTACACCTTC,CASTSLIPGTYGYTF
TRBD2,TRBV5-4,NA,TRBJ2-1,TGTGCCAGCAGCCCTGTGACTAGCGGGAGACTGGAGCAGTTCTTC,CASSPVTSGRLEQFF
NA,TRBV3-1/TRBV3-2,NA,TRBJ1-1,TGTGCCAGCAGCCAAGATTTAACTGAAGCTTTCTTT,CASSQDLTEAFF
TRBD1,TRBV27,NA,TRBJ1-2,TGTGCCAGCAGTTTCCCAGGGGGCGATGGCTACACCTTC,CASSFPGGDGYTF
TRBD2,TRBV29-1,NA,TRBJ2-7,TGCAGCGTTGAAGTAGGGCTAGCGGGAGGCGAGCAGTACTTC,CSVEVGLAGGEQYF
NA,TRBV4-1,NA,TRBJ2-5,TGCGCCAGCAGCTCTGCGACAGGCAAGGGGTCGACCCAGTACTTC,CASSSATGKGSTQYF
NA,TRBV15,few,TRBJ2-7,TGTGCCACCAGCAGAACGGACAGACTTTACGAGCAGTACTTC,CATSRTDRLYEQYF
TRBD1,TRBV6-5,NA,TRBJ1-1,TGTGCCAGCAGCTCCTACGACAGGGGGCGTGAAGCTTTCTTT,CASSSYDRGREAFF
NA,TRBV27,NA,TRBJ2-7,TGTGCCAGCAGAAGTATGGACACCCCCTTTAGGCAGTACTTC,CASRSMDTPFRQYF
NA,TRBV29-1,NA,TRBJ1-2,TGCAGCGTTGGGCAGGGGCTTAAGTATGGCTACACCTTC,CSVGQGLKYGYTF
TRBD1,TRBV6-5,NA,TRBJ2-7,TGTGCCAGCAGTTACTCCCGGACAGGGGTCGAGCAGTACTTC,CASSYSRTGVEQYF
NA,TRBV28,NA,TRBJ1-5,NA,CASSSSTPLSQPQHF
NA,TRBV24-1,NA,TRBJ1-1,TGTGCCACCAGTGACCCGGACACCTATCAGTTCTTT,CATSDPDTYQFF
NA,TRBV28,NA,TRBJ1-1,TGTGCCAGCAGTCCGCAGGGGACCGAAGCTTTCTTT,CASSPQGTEAFF
NA,TRBV18,NA,TRBJ1-3,TGTGCCAGCTCTCTTCAGAGGGCCTCTGGAAACACCATATATTTT,CASSLQRASGNTIYF
TRBD2,TRBV28,NA,TRBJ2-7,TGTGCCAGCAGTTTATGGGCGGGAGGGCCCTACGAGCAGTACTTC,CASSLWAGGPYEQYF
TRBD1,TRBV28,NA,TRBJ1-2,TGTGCCAGCAGGATTGACAGGGGGATCGACGTTATCCTGTGGGATAACTATGGCTACACCTTC,CASRIDRGIDVILWDNYGYTF
NA,TRBV6-5,few,TRBJ1-1,TGTGCCACCCTCCGAATAACCGGGACTGAAGCTTTCTTT,CATLRITGTEAFF
NA,TRBV11-2,NA,TRBJ2-1,TGTGCCAGCAGCTTCGGGAGTTTATACAATGAGCAGTTCTTC,CASSFGSLYNEQFF
NA,TRBV4-3,NA,TRBJ1-4,TGCGCCAGCAGCCAATCGACAGCAACTAATGAAAAACTGTTTTTT,CASSQSTATNEKLFF
NA,TRBV7-8,NA,TRBJ1-5,TGTGCCAGCAGCTTTAATCAGGGGAGTCAGCCCCAGCATTTT,CASSFNQGSQPQHF
TRBD1,TRBV18,NA,TRBJ1-1,TGTGCCAGCTCACGGGGCGTTCCAGGGGGCTTCACTGAAGCTTTCTTT,CASSRGVPGGFTEAFF
TRBD2,TRBV7-2,NA,TRBJ2-1,TGTGCCAGCAGCTTAGCGGGACTAGCGGGTGTCAATGAGCAGTTCTTC,CASSLAGLAGVNEQFF